The clone carrying this TCR beta chain was seen more than once but under ten times. Its antigen remains unidentified. Sorting based on CD45RO/CCR7/CD25/CD127/CD95/CD27 separated CD4+ naive, central memory, regulatory and stem cell-like memory cells. Each population that was sorted was more than 95% pure. The sample belongs to a study of beta chain features in type 1 diabetes. Whole-study results and caveats: Junctions at VDJ sites from type 1 diabetes patients had fewer insertions and more deletions. Type 1 diabetes patients had moderately but significantly shorter TCRB CDR3s in all four CD4+ subsets. PCR might favor shorter templates, but any such skew would affect patients and controls equally.

cDNA synthesis used the whole RNA isolate, giving expressed TCRB sequences. Clones were read by immunoSEQ multiplex PCR, and TCRdb kept only the in-frame ones, dropping some. The table records hundreds of thousands of clones, roughly 12% of them present only once. Germline CDR1 reads SQVTM; CDR2 reads ANQGSEA. The trim removed 6 bases at V and 3 bases at J, leaving 7 bases unmatched. This CDR3 has 15 residues. The source material was naive CD4+ T cells from blood. The sequence was obtained from a man between 18 and 29 years old with type 1 diabetes. The V and J genes are TRBV29-1 and TRBJ2-2; TRBD1 agrees at 10 bases. The CDR3 DNA follows: TGCAGCGTCAAGACAGGGGGCACGGACACCGGGGAGCTGTTTTTT. Amino acid sequence: CSVKTGGTDTGELFF.